Sequencing of this T cell receptor beta chain was carried out in a study of T-cell memory formation after mild COVID-19. Regarding the study as a whole: Some clones that responded were present in memory (sampled pre-infection), which suggests cross-reactive memory joined. The second-wave clones peaking on day 37 were not confirmed as SARS-CoV-2-specific.

Amplification by 5'RACE using constant-segment primers produced TCR alpha and TCR beta cDNA libraries that carried sample barcodes and UMIs. Each CDR3 protein is one row after TCRdb ran MiXCR on the 5' RACE reads. The sample shows 200,000 to 250,000 distinct CDR3 sequences, roughly 10% of them seen only once. In regard to this clonotype: Antigen specificity is unknown.

Germline CDR1 is KGHSH and CDR2 is LQKENI. There are 15 residues in the CDR3. Trimming removed 5 bases from V and 6 bases from J, with 16 bases in between. This chain joins TRBV18 and TRBJ2-2; D may be TRBD2 (5 bases). The specimen sequenced was PBMCs or a T cell subset sorted from them (not recorded which). The source of this sequence is a man in his late teens or twenties who had mild COVID-19 (a few samples of this study predate the infection). Cell type and time point are not known. CDR3 in amino acids: CASSITSKYAGELFF. The CDR3 DNA sequence: TGTGCCAGCTCAATTACTAGTAAATACGCCGGGGAGCTGTTTTTT. Complete variable domain (other parts from reference TRBV18 and TRBJ2-2): NAGVMQNPRHLVRRRGQEARLRCSPMKGHSHVYWYRQLPEEGLKFMVYLQKENIIDESGMPKERFSAEFPKEGPSILRIQQVVRGDSAAYFCASSITSKYAGELFFGEGSRLTVL.